These 14 T cell receptor beta chains were all obtained from the same sample, sequenced in a study of cytomegalovirus exposure and HLA in healthy donors. PCR primers comprised 60 Vbeta and 13 Jbeta primers. Generated by immunoSEQ multiplex PCR, the TCRdb table keeps only in-frame clones and is missing some. The sample consists of approximately 110,000 clones, 76% of them appearing once. Sequencing was performed on PBMCs. These receptors were taken from a man aged 50 or older in good health and CMV-seronegative.

The CDR3 protein is CASSRLQGRGTEAFF. CDR3 sequence (DNA): TGTGCCAGCAGCAGATTGCAGGGGAGAGGAACTGAAGCTTTCTTT. The genes are TRBV11-2 and TRBJ1-1; the D gene is possibly TRBD1 (6 bases). V lost 5 bases, J lost 5 bases, and 18 bases lay in between. Germline V gene data show CDR1 as SGHAT and CDR2 as FQNNGV. The CDR3 contains 15 residues.

The chain has TRBV5-1 and TRBJ1-2; 8 bases align to TRBD1. J gave up 4 bases and V 4 bases, and 12 bases lay outside the gene matches. CDR3 length: 16 residues. Per germline, CDR1 SGHRS and CDR2 YFSETQ. Here the CDR3 DNA reads TGCGCCAGCAGCAGGGGGGACAGGACCTTCTTCTATGGCTACACCTTC. It yields the protein CASSRGDRTFFYGYTF.

The chain is built from TRBV5-1 and TRBJ1-1, with 7 bases identical to TRBD1. CDR1 is SGHRS, CDR2 YFSETQ, per germline. V gave up 6 bases and J gave up 2 bases; unmatched junction bases: 7. The CDR3 runs 14 residues. The CDR3 loop is CASTPGGINTEAFF. The CDR3 nucleotides are TGCGCCAGCACCCCAGGGGGGATTAACACTGAAGCTTTCTTT.

The chain carries TRBV28 and TRBJ2-3, with TRBD2 identical over 7 bases. V dropped 2 bases and J dropped 1; count of bases not matched to a gene: 3. The CDR3 is 15 amino acids. Germline V gives CDR1 MDHEN, CDR2 SYDVKM. The CDR3 is CASSLLADRTDTQYF. The DNA of the CDR3 is TGTGCCAGCAGTTTACTAGCGGATCGCACAGATACGCAGTATTTT.

This chain connects TRBV6-1 to TRBJ2-3, with D maybe TRBD1 (5 bases). V gave up 4 bases and J gave up 5 bases, with 10 bases separating them. The CDR3 covers 13 residues. Germline V gene data show CDR1 as MNHNS and CDR2 as SASEGT. In DNA, the CDR3 is TGTGCCAGCAGTGTACTCCAGGGAGATACGCAGTATTTT. It encodes CASSVLQGDTQYF.

This chain links TRBV5-1 with TRBJ1-4; TRBD1 is a possible D gene (5 bases). Trimming left V 4 bases short and J 8 bases short, with 18 bases between. This CDR3 spans 15 amino acids. CDR1 is SGHRS, CDR2 YFSETQ, per germline. CDR3 protein: CASSPAGQRSEKLFF. The CDR3 nucleotides read TGCGCCAGCAGCCCGGCGGGGCAGAGATCAGAAAAACTGTTTTTT. Full variable domain (missing parts from reference TRBV5-1 and TRBJ1-4): KAGVTQTPRYLIKTRGQQVTLSCSPISGHRSVSWYQQTPGQGLQFLFEYFSETQRNKGNFPGRFSGRQFSNSRSEMNVSTLELGDSALYLCASSPAGQRSEKLFFGSGTQLSVL.

This chain links TRBV11-2 with TRBJ2-3, with 11 bases matching TRBD2. The junction had 9 bases not matched to a gene; V was cut back by 5 bases and J by 11 bases. Per germline, CDR1 SGHAT and CDR2 FQNNGV. This CDR3 spans 14 amino acids. CDR3 region: CASSLGTSGRGQYF. As DNA, the CDR3 is TGTGCCAGCAGCCTCGGGACTAGCGGCCGGGGGCAGTATTTT.

V gene TRBV5-1 combines with J gene TRBJ2-2; perhaps TRBD2 as D (6 bases). Germline CDR1 SGHRS, CDR2 YFSETQ. The length of the CDR3 is 14 residues. Deletions cut 5 bases from V and 4 bases from J, with 12 bases between. In nucleotides, the CDR3 is TGCGCCAGCAGGGATTGGGAGGTCACCGGGGAGCTGTTTTTT. Protein sequence: CASRDWEVTGELFF.

The chain joins TRBV6-1 to TRBJ2-1, with unresolved D. The CDR3 has 16 residues. Germline CDR1 reads MNHNS; CDR2 reads SASEGT. V was shortened by 3 bases and J by 0 bases, with 12 bases between the two germline ends. The CDR3 region has the DNA TGTGCCAGCAGTGATCCCGTCATGAGCTCCTACAATGAGCAGTTCTTC. It specifies CASSDPVMSSYNEQFF.

J is TRBJ2-1 and V is TRBV5-5, with 8 nucleotides matching TRBD2. Per germline, CDR1 SGHKS and CDR2 YYEKEE (reference sequence). V lost 0 bases to trimming and J lost 7 bases; unmatched junction nucleotides: 3. This CDR3 comprises 14 residues. The CDR3 loop reads CASSLVAGPNEQFF. The CDR3, as DNA: TGTGCCAGCAGCTTGGTAGCGGGGCCAAATGAGCAGTTCTTC. Full variable domain (missing parts from reference TRBV5-5 and TRBJ2-1): DAGVTQSPTHLIKTRGQQVTLRCSPISGHKSVSWYQQVLGQGPQFIFQYYEKEERGRGNFPDRFSARQFPNYSSELNVNALLLGDSALYLCASSLVAGPNEQFFGPGTRLTVL.

J is TRBJ1-1 and V is TRBV7-3; the D is unclear. The V gene lost 3 bases and the J gene lost 0 bases, with 5 bases spanning the gap. The CDR3 consists of 13 residues. Germline CDR1 and CDR2: SGHTA and FQGTGA. The DNA of the CDR3 is TGTGCCAGCAGCTTTACACTGAACACTGAAGCTTTCTTT. This sequence encodes CASSFTLNTEAFF.

The J gene is TRBJ2-5, the V gene TRBV11-2; weak D call: TRBD1 (6 bases). The CDR3 is made up of 14 amino acids. V lost 7 bases and J lost 5, with 17 bases in between. CDR1 and CDR2 from the germline V gene are SGHAT and FQNNGV. CDR3 sequence reads: CASTHSAGVETQYF. The CDR3 bases are TGTGCCAGCACCCATTCCGCAGGGGTCGAGACCCAGTACTTC.

The table lists this clone with a few counts. The chain couples TRBV7-2 to TRBJ2-7; maybe TRBD2 (7 bases). CDR1 is SGHTA and CDR2 is FQGNSA in the germline V gene. This CDR3 comprises 14 residues. V lost 1 base and J 6 bases, leaving 13 bases between the germline ends. This CDR3 is CASSLGGGEGEQYF. In nucleotides, the CDR3 is TGTGCCAGCAGCTTAGGGGGGGGCGAAGGCGAGCAGTACTTC. Complete variable domain (other parts from reference TRBV7-2 and TRBJ2-7): GAGVSQSPSNKVTEKGKDVELRCDPISGHTALYWYRQSLGQGLEFLIYFQGNSAPDKSGLPSDRFSAERTGGSVSTLTIQRTQQEDSAVYLCASSLGGGEGEQYFGPGTRLTVT.

The rearrangement joins TRBV5-1 to TRBJ2-3; 11 bases map to TRBD1. The CDR3 runs 15 residues. Germline V gene lookup returns CDR1 SGHRS and CDR2 YFSETQ. The ends lost 4 bases at V and 4 bases at J; junction bases unmatched: 5. The chain's CDR3 is CASSPGTGGSDTQYF. CDR3 in DNA: TGCGCCAGCAGCCCCGGGACAGGGGGATCAGATACGCAGTATTTT.